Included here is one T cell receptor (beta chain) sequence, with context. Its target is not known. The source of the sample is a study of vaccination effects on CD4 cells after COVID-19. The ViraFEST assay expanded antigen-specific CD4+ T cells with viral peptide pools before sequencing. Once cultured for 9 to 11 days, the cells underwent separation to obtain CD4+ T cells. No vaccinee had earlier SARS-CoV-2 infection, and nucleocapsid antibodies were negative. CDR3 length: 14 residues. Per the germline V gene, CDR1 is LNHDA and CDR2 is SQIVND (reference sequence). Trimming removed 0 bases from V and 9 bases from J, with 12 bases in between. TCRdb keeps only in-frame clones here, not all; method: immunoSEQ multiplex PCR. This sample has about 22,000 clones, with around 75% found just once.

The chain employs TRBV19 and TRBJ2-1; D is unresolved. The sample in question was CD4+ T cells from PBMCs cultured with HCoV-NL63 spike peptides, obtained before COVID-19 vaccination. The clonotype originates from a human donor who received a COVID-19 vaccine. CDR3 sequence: CASSIENSAAEQFF. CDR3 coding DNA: TGTGCCAGTAGTATAGAGAACTCCGCGGCTGAGCAGTTCTTC.